Below, 18 T cell receptor beta chains from the same sample are listed, as sequenced in a study of shared clonotypes between healthy human individuals (dated by TCRdb to the early 2020s). To prepare the library, the immunoSEQ multiplex PCR assay was applied. In TCRdb, the immuneACCESS table is reduced to in-frame sequences with V and J assigned. These tables do not hold every clone; where another copy was compared, an unresolved V gene accounts for under half, and the others remain unexplained. This sample gives about 380,000 clones in total; about 97% of them show up just once. The ten largest clonotypes hold around 0.3% of the sample. The sequencing input was memory CD8+ T cells sorted from blood. The cell subset or site label corresponds to: CD45RO+ cells pooled with CCR7-negative TemRA cells. These receptor sequences come from a young man in good health.

The chain employs TRBV7-8 and TRBJ2-2; TRBD2 aligns across 9 bases. CDR1 SGHVS and CDR2 FQNEAQ come from the germline V gene. The CDR3 is 20 amino acids. V shed 5 bases and J 5 bases; nucleotides not matched to a gene: 21. The CDR3: CASSTQSPGSGRWVTGELFF. Here the CDR3 DNA reads TGTGCCAGCAGCACACAATCACCGGGTAGCGGGAGATGGGTAACCGGGGAGCTGTTTTTT.

CDR3 DNA sequence: TGCAGCGGGGGAGGGGTTAGCGGGAGGGAGACCCAGTACTTC. It is translated as CSGGGVSGRETQYF. This chain connects TRBV29-1 to TRBJ2-5; 10 bases map to TRBD2. The CDR3 has 14 amino acids. Germline V gives CDR1 SQVTM, CDR2 ANQGSEA. Trimming cost V 7 bases and J 5 bases; bases outside gene matches: 10.

The chain carries TRBV5-4 and TRBJ1-2; 7 bases map to TRBD1. Germline CDR1 is SGHNT and CDR2 is YYREEE (reference sequence). After removal of 4 bases from V and 0 bases from J, the junction contained 9 bases not matched to a gene. This CDR3 is 16 amino acids long. The CDR3 coding sequence is TGTGCCAGCAGCCCGAGGAGGACAGGCGCTAACTATGGCTACACCTTC. Translated: CASSPRRTGANYGYTF.

CDR3 nucleotide sequence: TGTGCCAGAAGCCCACCCGGACAGCTGGCGTCAGCTAATGAAAAACTGTTTTTT. This codes for CARSPPGQLASANEKLFF. The V call is TRBV5-3, the J call TRBJ1-4, with a tentative D call TRBD1 (6 bases). TRBV5-3 is known as an ORF, though its function is uncertain. This CDR3 has 18 residues. V lost 4 bases and J 3 bases, leaving 22 bases between the germline ends.

This clone has a single count. The chain employs TRBV13 and TRBJ1-1, with D unresolved. CDR1 PRHDT and CDR2 FYEKMQ come from the germline V gene (reference sequence). V lost 0 bases, J lost 1 base, and 12 bases lay in between. CDR3 size: 16 residues. The CDR3 nucleotides read TGTGCCAGCAGCTTAGGATTAGGCAGAACGAACACTGAAGCTTTCTTT. Protein sequence: CASSLGLGRTNTEAFF.

The gene calls are TRBV29-1 and TRBJ2-7; D is perhaps TRBD2 (6 bases). Per the germline V gene, CDR1 is SQVTM and CDR2 is ANQGSEA. This CDR3 has 12 amino acids. V was cut by 5 bases and J by 3 bases, with 11 bases left in between. The CDR3 bases are TGCAGCGTTAAGAAGGGAGGCTACGAGCAGTACTTC. Translated: CSVKKGGYEQYF.

This chain joins TRBV4-1 and TRBJ2-5, with D tentatively TRBD2 (6 bases). Germline V gene lookup returns CDR1 MGHRA and CDR2 YSYEKL. The ends were cut back, 5 bases at V and 5 bases at J, with 18 bases in the middle. The CDR3 extends over 15 amino acids. Here the CDR3 DNA reads TGCGCCAGCAGCTTGCGGGCCCGGGCGGGGGAGACCCAGTACTTC. Its translation: CASSLRARAGETQYF.

The chain is built from TRBV7-9 and TRBJ1-5; D not certain. Germline CDR1 reads SEHNR; CDR2 reads FQNEAQ (reference sequence). Trimming cost V 5 bases and J 7 bases, with 9 bases left between them. CDR3 length equals 12 residues. The DNA for the CDR3 is TGTGCCAGCAGCAACCCCGGACAGCCCCAGCATTTT. It yields the protein CASSNPGQPQHF.

The CDR3 nucleotides are TGTGCCAGTAGACCTCAAACTCGCTTAACAGATACGCAGTATTTT. Translated, it gives CASRPQTRLTDTQYF. The chain recombines TRBV19 with TRBJ2-3; D gene uncertain. Germline V CDR1 and CDR2: LNHDA, SQIVND (reference sequence). V gave up 6 bases and J gave up 3 bases, with 16 bases separating them. The CDR3 sequence is 15 residues long.

V usage is TRBV10-3 and J usage is TRBJ2-1; 14 bases map to TRBD2. The CDR3 is made up of 17 amino acids. Germline values: CDR1 ENHRY, CDR2 SYGVKD. V lost 0 bases and J lost 10; bases outside the gene matches: 8. CDR3 nucleotide sequence: TGTGCCATCAGTGAGTCTGTGACTAGCGGGAGGGCCATAGAGCAGTTCTTC. It yields the protein CAISESVTSGRAIEQFF.

The genes are TRBV4-1 and TRBJ2-1, with D perhaps TRBD1 (5 bases). Germline V CDR1 and CDR2: MGHRA, YSYEKL. The V end was cut by 0 bases, the J end by 7 bases, with 19 bases between. This CDR3 region has 17 residues. CDR3 region: CASSQDMARAAQNEQFF. CDR3 DNA sequence: TGCGCCAGCAGCCAAGATATGGCCAGGGCAGCCCAAAATGAGCAGTTCTTC.

This chain uses TRBV6-1 with TRBJ1-5; maybe TRBD1 (6 bases). The CDR3 is made up of 14 amino acids. V lost 2 bases and J lost 6, with 11 bases in between. Germline-derived CDR1 and CDR2 are MNHNS and SASEGT. Written as DNA, the CDR3 is TGTGCCAGCAGTGAAAGGGGGTGGGGTCAGCCCCAGCATTTT. This sequence encodes CASSERGWGQPQHF.

The V gene is TRBV19, the J gene TRBJ1-4; 8 bases align to TRBD1. Losses at the gene ends were 9 bases for V and 5 bases for J; bases not matched to a gene: 5. The CDR3 consists of 13 residues. The germline V gene has CDR1 LNHDA and CDR2 SQIVND (reference sequence). CDR3 DNA sequence: TGTGCCAGCTCAACAGGGGGAAATGAAAAACTGTTTTTT. The encoded protein is CASSTGGNEKLFF.

The chain is built from TRBV4-1 and TRBJ2-7; 7 nucleotides match TRBD2. J was trimmed by 3 bases and V by 1 base; bases with no gene match: 6. This CDR3 has 15 amino acids. Germline V gene sequence: CDR1 MGHRA, CDR2 YSYEKL. The CDR3 region is CASSQGSSGFYEQYF. DNA for the CDR3: TGCGCCAGCAGCCAAGGGTCTAGCGGATTCTACGAGCAGTACTTC.

The chain joins TRBV7-9 to TRBJ2-7; D might be TRBD1 (6 bases). Germline CDR1 reads SEHNR; CDR2 reads FQNEAQ (reference sequence). The V gene lost 5 bases and the J gene lost 2 bases, with 10 bases spanning the gap. The CDR3 has 13 residues. The CDR3 here is CASSTDRTYEQYF. CDR3 DNA: TGTGCCAGCAGCACCGACAGGACCTACGAGCAGTACTTC. Full variable domain (outside the CDR3, taken from reference TRBV7-9 and TRBJ2-7): DTGVSQNPRHKITKRGQNVTFRCDPISEHNRLYWYRQTLGQGPEFLTYFQNEAQLEKSRLLSDRFSAERPKGSFSTLEIQRTEQGDSAMYLCASSTDRTYEQYFGPGTRLTVT.

The CDR3 reads CASNIASTDTQYF. CDR3 nucleotides: TGTGCCAGCAATATAGCGAGCACAGATACGCAGTATTTT. J is TRBJ2-3 and V is TRBV2; D perhaps matches TRBD2 (5 bases). Germline loops: CDR1 SNHLY, CDR2 FYNNEI. The V end lost 7 bases, the J end lost 0 bases, and 8 bases lay between the germline ends. The CDR3 is 13 residues long.

The chain recombines TRBV11-3 with TRBJ2-7; the match to TRBD1 covers 9 bases. The CDR3 contains 16 residues. Trimming took 2 bases from V and 7 from J; bases not matched to a gene: 12. CDR1 and CDR2 from the germline V gene are SGHNT and YENEEA. The CDR3 sequence is CASSLRFRDRVGEQYF. The CDR3 region has the DNA TGTGCCAGCAGCTTACGGTTTCGGGACAGGGTGGGAGAGCAGTACTTC.

The chain carries TRBV6-6 and TRBJ1-1; TRBD1 is a possible D gene (5 bases). The germline V gene encodes CDR1 MNHNY and CDR2 SVGAGI (reference sequence). The CDR3 runs 14 residues. Deletions cut 3 bases from V and 4 bases from J, with 12 bases between. The CDR3 spells CASSYGSGGTEAFF. As DNA, the CDR3 is TGTGCCAGCAGTTATGGGTCGGGGGGCACTGAAGCTTTCTTT.